Following are 7 T cell receptor beta chains from one sample sequenced in a study of T cell repertoires in cytomegalovirus infection (dated by TCRdb to between 2018 and 2021). Instrument on record: Illumina HiSeq 1500. The public reads were quality trimmed at Q25 with fastp and then assembled into clones with MiXCR by TCRdb, keeping productive beta chains. Entries are consolidated by CDR3 protein sequence, retaining the most common genes and DNA. This sample gives approximately 340,000 distinct CDR3 sequences in total; roughly 29% of them show up just once. The ten biggest clones cover about 19% of the sample. Sample treatment or condition, as interpreted from the label and publication: in vitro stimulation with specific CMV peptide epitopes to enrich CMV-specific T cells. No antigen has been assigned to these receptors. This specimen was cultured PBMCs, taken from culture after CMV antigen stimulation. The receptors come from a human donor in good health (CMV status not recorded). Some clones in this sample may be carry-over from other donors' samples.

In nucleotides, the CDR3 is TGTGCCAGCAGGCTACAGGGCATCAACAATGAGCAGTTCTTC. It codes for CASRLQGINNEQFF. The rearrangement joins TRBV12-3 or TRBV12-4 to TRBJ2-1; D may be TRBD1 (6 bases). This CDR3 region has 14 residues. Trimming took 6 bases from V and 5 from J, leaving 14 bases between them.

This clonotype was observed a few times. The rearrangement joins TRBV5-4 to TRBJ2-5; TRBD2 matches 7 bases. The germline gives CDR1 SGHNT, CDR2 YYREEE (reference sequence). The CDR3 loop spans 17 amino acids. Germline trimming cut 4 bases from V and 4 bases from J; bases unmatched to any gene: 16. In DNA, the CDR3 is TGTGCCAGCAGCCAACGGGGGGAGCGGGCGACGGTAGAGACCCAGTACTTC. This codes for CASSQRGERATVETQYF.

Details on this clonotype: The junction and the germline gene differ at one end; a read error may be behind it. The V and J genes are TRBV19 and TRBJ2-5, with D maybe TRBD1 (5 bases). The CDR3 is 16 residues long. Germline assignment: CDR1 LNHDA and CDR2 SQIVND (reference sequence). CDR3 nucleotides: TGTGCCAGTAGTAACCCTAAATGGGGCTACCAAGAGACCCTGTACTTC. It is translated as CASSNPKWGYQETLYF.

The V and J genes are TRBV11-2 and TRBJ2-7, with 9 bases matching TRBD2. The CDR3 is 15 amino acids. CDR1 SGHAT and CDR2 FQNNGV come from the germline V gene. Trimming at V came to 1 base and at J to 4 bases, leaving 5 bases not matched to a gene. CDR3 amino acids: CASSLALAGYYEQYF. In DNA form, the CDR3 reads TGTGCCAGCAGCTTAGCGCTAGCGGGGTATTACGAGCAGTACTTC.

V and J are TRBV28 and TRBJ2-3, with 10 nucleotides matching TRBD1. The germline CDR1 and CDR2 sequences are MDHEN and SYDVKM. This CDR3 spans 16 amino acids. Losses at the gene ends were 6 bases for V and 1 base for J; bases not matched to a gene: 7. The CDR3 coding sequence is TGTGCCAGCAGCCCCTCCGGGACAGGGGGCACAGATACGCAGTATTTT. Its translation: CASSPSGTGGTDTQYF.

The CDR3 reads CASSQDHGTGNNSPLHF. CDR3 in DNA: TGTGCCAGCAGCCAAGACCACGGGACAGGGAATAATTCACCCCTCCACTTT. V gene TRBV3-1 combines with J gene TRBJ1-6; 9 bases are a match to TRBD1. The CDR3 extends over 17 amino acids. The V segment lost 0 bases and the J segment 5 bases; nucleotides outside the gene matches: 5. CDR1 and CDR2 (germline): LGHDT, YNNKEL (reference sequence).

The chain recombines TRBV7-9 with TRBJ1-2; 9 nucleotides line up with TRBD1. V shed 6 bases, J shed 8 bases, and the junction held 10 bases outside the gene matches. CDR3 size: 14 residues. CDR1 is SEHNR, CDR2 FQNEAQ, per germline (reference sequence). The CDR3 loop is CASSSQGQGWGYTF. CDR3 DNA: TGTGCCAGCAGTTCCCAGGGACAGGGATGGGGCTACACCTTC.